One sample yielded the 14 T cell receptor beta chains listed below, sequenced in a study of T cell repertoires in aging, cancer and after chemotherapy. Multiplex touch-down PCR with TRB-A/B primers amplified rearranged V-D-J TRB sequences. TCRdb processed the multiplex PCR reads anew with MiXCR; each CDR3 protein has one entry. The table shows some 12,000 distinct CDR3 sequences, with approximately 24% occurring only once. The template was genomic DNA from peripheral blood, not RNA. The specimen sequenced was blood. All receptors derive from a human donor in good health.

V usage is TRBV7-2 and J usage is TRBJ2-5, with TRBD2 identical over 9 bases. V lost 4 bases, J lost 5 bases, and 8 bases stayed unmatched. The CDR3 is 15 amino acids. Germline V gene data show CDR1 as SGHTA and CDR2 as FQGNSA. The CDR3 DNA is TGTGCCAGCAGCTCGTTGATCCTAGCGGGGGAGACCCAGTACTTC. Its protein is CASSSLILAGETQYF.

This clonotype qualifies as medium-sized. This chain links TRBV27 with TRBJ2-1; 15 positions match TRBD2. This CDR3 is 17 amino acids long. Germline CDR1 and CDR2: MNHEY and SMNVEV (reference sequence). Trimming took 10 bases from V and 0 from J; bases not matched to a gene: 7. CDR3 DNA: TGTGCCACTCGGACTAGCGGGGGGGACTTCTCCTACAATGAGCAGTTCTTC. This gives the protein CATRTSGGDFSYNEQFF.

The CDR3 reads CASSLGGANVLTF. As DNA, the CDR3 is TGTGCCAGCAGCCTGGGGGGGGCCAACGTCCTGACTTTC. The chain carries TRBV6-5 and TRBJ2-6, with D unclear. Germline V gene data show CDR1 as MNHEY and CDR2 as SVGAGI. Trimming took 6 bases from V and 4 from J, leaving 7 bases between them. This CDR3 contains 13 residues.

The chain joins TRBV6-6 to TRBJ2-1, with 9 positions matching TRBD2. Germline trimming cut 8 bases from V and 4 bases from J; bases unmatched to any gene: 9. CDR1 is MNHNY and CDR2 is SVGAGI in the germline V gene (reference sequence). The CDR3 loop spans 15 amino acids. Here the CDR3 DNA reads TGTGCCAGCGGGGGGGCGGCGGGGGGGTACAATGAGCAGTTCTTC. Amino acids: CASGGAAGGYNEQFF.

The chain couples TRBV28 to TRBJ1-2; 8 bases are a match to TRBD1. The CDR3 is 12 amino acids. V gave up 8 bases and J gave up 4 bases; unmatched junction bases: 3. Germline V gene lookup returns CDR1 MDHEN and CDR2 SYDVKM. DNA for the CDR3: TGTGCCAGCGGTGACAGGGGCTATGGCTACACCTTC. Translated: CASGDRGYGYTF.

In the case of this clonotype: Being one base from a much bigger clone, this may be a read error. This chain uses TRBV7-2 with TRBJ1-6, with D maybe TRBD1 (5 bases). The ends were cut back, 5 bases at V and 7 bases at J, with 15 bases in the middle. Germline V gene lookup returns CDR1 SGHTA and CDR2 FQGNSA. The CDR3 extends over 15 amino acids. Written as DNA, the CDR3 is TGTGCCAGCAGCGGAGGGGCAGCGAGGAATTCACCCCTCCACTTT. It codes for CASSGGAARNSPLHF.

With regard to this clonotype: Its ends do not fully match the called genes, so a read error is possible. The J gene is TRBJ2-7, the V gene TRBV27; D perhaps matches TRBD2 (6 bases). CDR3 size: 15 residues. CDR1 and CDR2 from the germline V gene are MNHEY and SMNVEV (reference sequence). The CDR3 bases are TGTGCCAGCAGTTTGCGGAGGGTTCCCTCCTACGAGCAGTGCTTC. Its protein product is CASSLRRVPSYEQCF.

To note about this clonotype: No conserved phenylalanine or tryptophan ends this CDR3, so it is likely a read error. The chain links TRBV12-3 or TRBV12-4 to TRBJ2-1, with D unclear. Trimming pared 3 bases from V and 4 bases from J, leaving 10 bases between. The CDR3 runs to 14 residues. CDR3 amino acids: CASSFDGEYNEQFL. Here the CDR3 DNA reads TGTGCCAGCAGTTTTGACGGTGAATACAATGAGCAGTTCCTC.

By frequency in the sample, this clonotype is medium-sized. The genes are TRBV30 and TRBJ2-3; the match to TRBD2 covers 8 bases. The length of the CDR3 is 15 residues. After removal of 4 bases from V and 6 bases from J, the junction contained 12 bases not matched to a gene. Germline V gene sequence: CDR1 GTSNPN, CDR2 SVGIG (reference sequence). The CDR3 coding sequence is TGTGCCTGGAAGCGAATAGCGGGGTATTGGGATACGCAGTATTTT. Amino acids: CAWKRIAGYWDTQYF.

Relative to its sample, this clonotype is medium-sized. The V call is TRBV6-5, the J call TRBJ2-7; TRBD1 or TRBD2 may be the D gene (5 bases each). The V end lost 6 bases, the J end lost 3 bases, and 15 bases lay between the germline ends. Germline CDR1 is MNHEY and CDR2 is SVGAGI. The CDR3 contains 14 residues. This CDR3 reads CASSDGTSVYEQYF. The DNA for the CDR3 is TGTGCCAGCAGCGATGGGACCTCCGTCTACGAGCAGTACTTC.

This clonotype was detected only a few times. The chain carries TRBV5-5 and TRBJ1-5; tentatively, D is TRBD1 (5 bases). Trimming left V 4 bases short and J 11 bases short, with 22 bases between. This CDR3 is built from 15 residues. Looked up from germline, CDR1 is SGHKS and CDR2 is YYEKEE (reference sequence). CDR3 nucleotides: TGTGCCAGCAGCCCGACCCAGTGGGGGGGTGGATCCCAGCATTTT. Residues: CASSPTQWGGGSQHF.

The CDR3 here is CASSSYRGLSTEAFF. The DNA for the CDR3 is TGTGCCAGCAGCTCTTACAGGGGGTTGAGCACTGAAGCTTTCTTT. The V call is TRBV7-2, the J call TRBJ1-1; TRBD1 aligns across 8 bases. J gave up 4 bases and V 4 bases, and 8 bases lay outside the gene matches. The CDR3 runs to 15 residues. Per the germline V gene, CDR1 is SGHTA and CDR2 is FQGNSA.

This clonotype ranks as medium-sized. V usage is TRBV29-1 and J usage is TRBJ2-1, with 7 positions matching TRBD2. The CDR3 runs 13 residues. Trimming at V came to 3 bases and at J to 1 base, leaving 0 bases not matched to a gene. CDR1 SQVTM and CDR2 ANQGSEA come from the germline V gene. The CDR3 DNA is TGCAGCGTTGACGGGGGGTCCTACAATGAGCAGTTCTTC. This translates into CSVDGGSYNEQFF.

This clonotype qualifies as medium-sized (0.01 to 0.1%). V gene TRBV15 combines with J gene TRBJ2-2, with 10 nucleotides matching TRBD2. The germline V gene has CDR1 LNHNV and CDR2 YYDKDF (reference sequence). The CDR3 loop spans 20 amino acids. Trimming removed 3 bases from V and 3 bases from J; junction bases left unmatched: 16. The CDR3 region has the DNA TGTGCCACCAGCAGGATCCCGGGACGGCCTAGCGGGGGATACACCGGGGAGCTGTTTTTT. Translating it yields CATSRIPGRPSGGYTGELFF.